Listed here are 19 T cell receptor beta chains from one sample, sequenced in a study of cytomegalovirus exposure and HLA in healthy donors. The PCR employed 60 Vbeta primers together with 13 Jbeta primers. Profiled with immunoSEQ multiplex PCR; TCRdb holds only in-frame clones, not every one. Of around 120,000 clones listed, roughly 80% are singletons. The sequenced material came from PBMCs. These receptors all stem from a man aged 50-60 years in good health and CMV-seronegative.

The table lists this clone with a count of one. The rearrangement uses TRBV5-6 and TRBJ2-2; 8 bases fit TRBD2. Germline-derived CDR1 and CDR2 are SGHDT and YYEEEE. V trimming: 4 bases; J trimming: 3 bases; junction bases outside the gene matches: 8. The CDR3 covers 16 residues. CDR3 sequence reads: CASSPLAGWDTGELFF. The CDR3 DNA follows: TGTGCCAGCAGCCCTCTAGCGGGCTGGGACACCGGGGAGCTGTTTTTT.

The genes are TRBV9 and TRBJ2-4; 9 bases line up with TRBD1. CDR1 is SGDLS and CDR2 is YYNGEE in the germline V gene. The V gene end was trimmed by 3 bases and the J gene end by 5 bases; junction bases not matched to a gene: 6. This CDR3 spans 15 amino acids. CDR3 loop: CASSDTGQGENIQYF. The CDR3 bases are TGTGCCAGCAGCGACACGGGACAGGGAGAAAACATTCAGTACTTC.

The J gene is TRBJ1-4, the V gene TRBV10-2, with 7 bases fitting TRBD1. V lost 6 bases, J lost 4 bases, and 11 bases stayed unmatched. Germline loops: CDR1 WSHSY, CDR2 SAAADI. This CDR3 is 16 amino acids long. The CDR3 DNA follows: TGCGCCAGCAGCCGAACAGGGGAAGGGGGTAATGAAAAACTGTTTTTT. Translation: CASSRTGEGGNEKLFF.

V gene TRBV4-3 combines with J gene TRBJ2-2; TRBD2 aligns across 7 bases. Germline V gives CDR1 LGHNA, CDR2 YSLEER. This CDR3 is 16 amino acids long. With V trimmed by 0 bases and J by 1 base, 2 bases remained unmatched. The CDR3 here is CASSQDVAGNTGELFF. The CDR3 DNA sequence: TGCGCCAGCAGCCAAGATGTAGCGGGGAACACCGGGGAGCTGTTTTTT.

This clone was picked up one time. This chain connects TRBV7-6 to TRBJ2-1; D is unresolved. The ends were cut back, 5 bases at V and 7 bases at J, with 15 bases in the middle. The germline CDR1 and CDR2 sequences are SGHVS and FNYEAQ. The CDR3 totals 14 residues. Here the CDR3 reads CASSTYRIENEQFF. CDR3 DNA sequence: TGTGCCAGCAGCACCTACCGTATCGAGAATGAGCAGTTCTTC.

The genes are TRBV7-3 and TRBJ2-2, with D possibly TRBD2 on 5 matching bases. The length of the CDR3 is 16 residues. V gave up 5 bases and J gave up 3 bases, with 16 bases separating them. Germline-derived CDR1 and CDR2 are SGHTA and FQGTGA. CDR3 protein: CASSPERITDTGELFF. For the CDR3, the DNA is TGTGCCAGCAGCCCAGAGCGGATAACGGACACCGGGGAGCTGTTTTTT.

This chain connects TRBV7-9 to TRBJ1-2, with a weak D call TRBD1 (6 bases). The germline V gene has CDR1 SEHNR and CDR2 FQNEAQ (reference sequence). The CDR3 covers 14 residues. V lost 5 bases to trimming and J lost 4 bases, with 14 bases between them. The CDR3 sequence is CASSPGARGYGYTF. DNA for the CDR3: TGTGCCAGCAGCCCAGGGGCCAGGGGCTATGGCTACACCTTC.

This chain uses TRBV6-5 with TRBJ2-7; 7 positions agree with TRBD1. V lost 6 bases to trimming and J lost 0 bases; unmatched junction nucleotides: 8. The CDR3 extends over 15 amino acids. Germline-derived CDR1 and CDR2 are MNHEY and SVGAGI. The chain's CDR3 is CASRLDRAPSYEQYF. DNA of the CDR3: TGTGCCAGCAGGCTCGACAGGGCCCCCTCCTACGAGCAGTACTTC.

The V gene is TRBV2, the J gene TRBJ2-7; 9 bases are shared with TRBD1. V lost 11 bases and J lost 4; bases outside the gene matches: 9. CDR3 size: 13 residues. The germline CDR1 and CDR2 sequences are SNHLY and FYNNEI. The CDR3 region has the DNA TGTGCCGGAATACGGGACAGGGTTTACGAGCAGTACTTC. This sequence encodes CAGIRDRVYEQYF.

The chain employs TRBV6-5 and TRBJ2-7, with TRBD1 identical over 7 bases. Germline CDR1 MNHEY, CDR2 SVGAGI. V dropped 2 bases and J dropped 2; count of bases not matched to a gene: 6. The CDR3 has 15 residues. Written as DNA, the CDR3 is TGTGCCAGCAGTTACGTCGGACAGGCCACCTACGAGCAGTACTTC. Translated: CASSYVGQATYEQYF.

The V call is TRBV6-1, the J call TRBJ1-4, with a possible D match to TRBD1 (5 bases). Germline assignment: CDR1 MNHNS and CDR2 SASEGT. The CDR3 has 14 residues. V gave up 4 bases and J gave up 8 bases, with 14 bases separating them. Here the CDR3 reads CASSVTGDREKLFF. CDR3 DNA sequence: TGTGCCAGCAGTGTAACGGGGGATCGGGAAAAACTGTTTTTT.

The chain couples TRBV6-5 to TRBJ2-2, with 9 bases identical to TRBD1. V shed 7 bases, J shed 5 bases, and the junction held 8 bases outside the gene matches. The CDR3 has 15 residues. CDR1 and CDR2 (germline): MNHEY, SVGAGI. The CDR3 DNA is TGTGCCAGCAACCCGGGACAGGGAGGGACCGGGGAGCTGTTTTTT. Protein: CASNPGQGGTGELFF.

V gene TRBV6-6 combines with J gene TRBJ1-5, with 9 bases fitting TRBD1. Losses at the gene ends were 7 bases for V and 5 bases for J; bases not matched to a gene: 6. The CDR3 sequence is 14 residues long. The V gene's germline CDR1 is MNHNY and CDR2 SVGAGI (reference sequence). Here the CDR3 reads CASMLQGAYQPQHF. CDR3 nucleotide sequence: TGTGCCAGCATGCTACAGGGGGCTTATCAGCCCCAGCATTTT.

This sequence joins TRBV4-2 and TRBJ2-5; 7 nucleotides agree with TRBD1. Germline CDR1 LGHNA, CDR2 YNFKEQ. V trimming: 0 bases; J trimming: 2 bases; junction bases outside the gene matches: 6. The CDR3 is made up of 16 amino acids. The CDR3 nucleotides read TGTGCCAGCAGCCAAGATCGTGGGACAGCGCAAGAGACCCAGTACTTC. Residues: CASSQDRGTAQETQYF.

The chain has TRBV27 and TRBJ2-3, with D possibly TRBD2 on 6 matching bases. The CDR3 covers 14 residues. Deletions cut 7 bases from V and 3 bases from J, with 14 bases between. CDR1 and CDR2 from the germline V gene are MNHEY and SMNVEV (reference sequence). CDR3 sequence (DNA): TGTGCCAGCACTCAAGCGGCGGGGACAGATACGCAGTATTTT. Residues: CASTQAAGTDTQYF.

This rearrangement joins TRBV7-9 to TRBJ2-1; TRBD2 matches at 7 bases. V shed 3 bases and J 2 bases; nucleotides not matched to a gene: 4. The length of the CDR3 is 15 residues. CDR1 and CDR2 (germline): SEHNR, FQNEAQ (reference sequence). CDR3 coding DNA: TGTGCCAGCAGCTTCCGGGGGGTCACCTACAATGAGCAGTTCTTC. Amino acids: CASSFRGVTYNEQFF.

The V and J genes are TRBV5-4 and TRBJ2-1; a possible D gene is TRBD2 (6 bases). This CDR3 contains 13 residues. The V gene's germline CDR1 is SGHNT and CDR2 YYREEE (reference sequence). V was shortened by 1 base and J by 9 bases, with 11 bases between the two germline ends. CDR3 nucleotide sequence: TGTGCCAGCAGCTTGCCCGGGAGCGGTGAGCAGTTCTTC. This encodes CASSLPGSGEQFF. Based on the CDR3 plus reference TRBV5-4 and TRBJ2-1, the full variable domain is ETGVTQSPTHLIKTRGQQVTLRCSSQSGHNTVSWYQQALGQGPQFIFQYYREEENGRGNFPPRFSGLQFPNYSSELNVNALELDDSALYLCASSLPGSGEQFFGPGTRLTVL.

The chain joins TRBV5-1 to TRBJ2-1; D uncertain. With 4 bases removed from V and 5 bases from J, the gap between germline ends came to 10 bases. The CDR3 runs 13 residues. From germline, CDR1 is SGHRS and CDR2 YFSETQ. The CDR3: CASSPARNNEQFF. The CDR3 coding sequence is TGCGCCAGCAGCCCGGCCAGGAACAATGAGCAGTTCTTC.

The V gene is TRBV11-2, the J gene TRBJ2-5, with D unresolved. V was pared by 5 bases and J by 4 bases, with 8 bases between. The CDR3 length is 12 residues. CDR1 and CDR2 from the germline V gene are SGHAT and FQNNGV. CDR3 DNA: TGTGCCAGCAGCGTTAGAGGAGAGACCCAGTACTTC. This sequence encodes CASSVRGETQYF.